This T cell receptor beta chain was recorded in a study of T cells in Graves' hyperthyroidism and ophthalmopathy. Study findings and constraints: In simple terms, a model built on 13 V-J features told ophthalmopathy apart from stable hyperthyroidism. Peripheral blood also featured most of the thyroid clonotypes expanded above 0.001.

There were TCR beta CDR3 regions amplified from RNA transcripts. In the first-round RT-PCR of the TCR CDR3, the HTBI primer set was used. One entry per CDR3 protein results from TCRdb running MiXCR on the multiplex PCR reads. The sample records 270,000 or so distinct CDR3 sequences, approximately 16% being singletons. This clonotype came up many times. What it binds is not known. Per germline, CDR1 SGHTS and CDR2 YDEGEE. V lost 4 bases to trimming and J lost 5 bases, with 11 bases between them. The CDR3 is made up of 13 amino acids. In patients aged 18 to 65, hyperthyroidism was newly diagnosed, with duration under 2 months. The blood specimen was taken at initial hyperthyroidism diagnosis, before any ophthalmopathy symptoms.

This clonotype was obtained from a woman in her 50s with Graves' hyperthyroidism that later progressed to Graves' ophthalmopathy. The chain has TRBV5-8 and TRBJ2-3; D might be TRBD2 (6 bases). Sequenced sample: blood. The DNA of the CDR3 is TGTGCCAGCAGCGTAGCGGAATTAGATACGCAGTATTTT. Translation: CASSVAELDTQYF. Variable domain in full (rest from reference TRBV5-8 and TRBJ2-3): EAGVTQSPTHLIKTRGQQATLRCSPISGHTSVYWYQQALGLGLQFLLWYDEGEERNRGNFPPRFSGRQFPNYSSELNVNALELEDSALYLCASSVAELDTQYFGPGTRLTVL.